One T cell receptor beta chain is described in this entry. This CDR3 is missing its conserved last phenylalanine or tryptophan, likely due to a read error. This sample was taken from a study of molecular identifiers for immune sequencing clone quantification. The CDR3 covers 13 residues. Germline V gene lookup returns CDR1 SGHKS and CDR2 YYEKEE (reference sequence). V was clipped by 2 bases and J by 4 bases, with 9 bases between them. The bulk TCR libraries were made with methods described before and with listed TCR primers. TCRdb processed the PCR reads anew with MiXCR; each CDR3 protein has one entry. The sample carries 50,000 to 65,000 distinct CDR3 sequences, 20% to 25% recorded once. Sorted naive CD8 T cells were those defined as CD8+CD4-CCR7+CD45RA+.

The specimen was naive CD8+ T cells from blood, with Jurkat cell RNA spiked in. Subset here: FACS-sorted CD8+CD4-CCR7+CD45RA+ naive T cells. This TCR was recovered from a human donor in good health. Some libraries in this study had Jurkat cell RNA spiked in. This sequence joins TRBV5-5 and TRBJ2-5; possible D gene TRBD1, 5 bases. The CDR3 coding sequence is TGTGCCAGCAGCTTAGGGGTAGGAGAGACCCAGTACCTC. This translates into CASSLGVGETQYL.